The 8 T cell receptor beta chains below come from one sample, sequenced in a study of blood T cells in healthy people across ages. A second PCR of 7 to 11 cycles used a sample-barcoded 5' primer and a J-beta primer mix. TCRdb re-derived calls from the 5' RACE reads in MiXCR, one entry per CDR3 protein. The sample contains roughly 1.9 million distinct CDR3 sequences, approximately 39% of which appear only once. The sequenced sample consisted of blood. Source of these receptors: a human donor in good health.

This clonotype showed up just a few times. The rearrangement joins TRBV29-1 to TRBJ2-3; D gene uncertain. V lost 3 bases to trimming and J lost 7 bases, with 8 bases between them. CDR3 size: 11 residues. CDR1 and CDR2 (germline): SQVTM, ANQGSEA. The CDR3 is CSVESPNTQYF. The CDR3, as DNA: TGCAGCGTTGAGTCCCCGAATACGCAGTATTTT.

This clonotype was detected many times. The V and J genes are TRBV7-3 and TRBJ2-5, with 11 positions matching TRBD2. V lost 4 bases, J lost 5 bases, and 9 bases stayed unmatched. The CDR3 sequence is 16 residues long. Germline V gene lookup returns CDR1 SGHTA and CDR2 FQGTGA. The CDR3 spells CASSSGSGGAFETQYF. DNA for the CDR3: TGTGCCAGCAGCTCGGGTAGCGGGGGGGCATTTGAGACCCAGTACTTC.

The chain joins TRBV6-1 to TRBJ2-3, with D perhaps matching TRBD1 (7 bases). In germline, CDR1 is MNHNS, CDR2 SASEGT. V lost 4 bases and J lost 1, with 12 bases in between. This CDR3 is built from 15 residues. CDR3 nucleotide sequence: TGTGCCAGCAGTGGAGGGGGGACAGGCACAGATACGCAGTATTTT. Protein sequence: CASSGGGTGTDTQYF.

The chain has TRBV7-2 and TRBJ2-3; the match to TRBD1 covers 7 bases. Germline V gives CDR1 SGHTA, CDR2 FQGNSA. The CDR3 is 15 residues long. V shed 3 bases and J 2 bases; nucleotides not matched to a gene: 5. The DNA of the CDR3 is TGTGCCAGCAGCTTGACAGGGTTTGACACAGATACGCAGTATTTT. Translation gives CASSLTGFDTDTQYF. Combining the CDR3 with reference TRBV7-2 and TRBJ2-3 gives the whole variable domain GAGVSQSPSNKVTEKGKDVELRCDPISGHTALYWYRQSLGQGLEFLIYFQGNSAPDKSGLPSDRFSAERTGGSVSTLTIQRTQQEDSAVYLCASSLTGFDTDTQYFGPGTRLTVL.

The chain couples TRBV6-4 to TRBJ2-7; D call uncertain. Trimming took off 0 bases at V and 0 bases at J, with 12 bases between the two ends. The CDR3 contains 16 residues. Germline V CDR1 and CDR2: MRHNA, SNTAGT. CDR3 nucleotide sequence: TGTGCCAGCAGTGACTCGAAACTAATCAGCTCCTACGAGCAGTACTTC. Amino acid sequence: CASSDSKLISSYEQYF.

This chain links TRBV9 with TRBJ2-2; 11 positions match TRBD2. This CDR3 has 17 residues. Germline V gene data show CDR1 as SGDLS and CDR2 as YYNGEE. The junction had 10 bases not matched to a gene; V was cut back by 0 bases and J by 9 bases. The CDR3 region is CASSVAPSGGSLRELFF. CDR3 bases: TGTGCCAGCAGCGTAGCCCCTAGCGGGGGGTCCCTCCGGGAGCTGTTTTTT. The full variable domain, rest sourced from reference TRBV9 and TRBJ2-2, is DSGVTQTPKHLITATGQRVTLRCSPRSGDLSVYWYQQSLDQGLQFLIQYYNGEERAKGNILERFSAQQFPDLHSELNLSSLELGDSALYFCASSVAPSGGSLRELFFGEGSRLTVL.

This clonotype appeared a single time. The chain links TRBV5-1 to TRBJ2-1; TRBD2 is a possible D gene (6 bases). V dropped 4 bases and J dropped 8 bases, with 19 bases sitting between them. The CDR3 has 15 residues. Germline values: CDR1 SGHRS, CDR2 YFSETQ. This CDR3 is CASSVSGTRLDEQFF. CDR3 DNA sequence: TGCGCCAGCAGCGTGTCCGGGACTCGCCTTGATGAGCAGTTCTTC.

On this clonotype itself: Sequence at one end of the junction differs from germline and may be a read error. The chain combines TRBV4-3 with TRBJ2-7; 11 nucleotides agree with TRBD2. The CDR3 has 18 amino acids. CDR1 and CDR2 (germline): LGHNA, YSLEER. Here the CDR3 reads CARSQASLTSGVYNEQYF. The CDR3 nucleotides are TGCGCCCGCAGCCAAGCTTCACTGACTAGCGGGGTATACAATGAGCAGTACTTC.